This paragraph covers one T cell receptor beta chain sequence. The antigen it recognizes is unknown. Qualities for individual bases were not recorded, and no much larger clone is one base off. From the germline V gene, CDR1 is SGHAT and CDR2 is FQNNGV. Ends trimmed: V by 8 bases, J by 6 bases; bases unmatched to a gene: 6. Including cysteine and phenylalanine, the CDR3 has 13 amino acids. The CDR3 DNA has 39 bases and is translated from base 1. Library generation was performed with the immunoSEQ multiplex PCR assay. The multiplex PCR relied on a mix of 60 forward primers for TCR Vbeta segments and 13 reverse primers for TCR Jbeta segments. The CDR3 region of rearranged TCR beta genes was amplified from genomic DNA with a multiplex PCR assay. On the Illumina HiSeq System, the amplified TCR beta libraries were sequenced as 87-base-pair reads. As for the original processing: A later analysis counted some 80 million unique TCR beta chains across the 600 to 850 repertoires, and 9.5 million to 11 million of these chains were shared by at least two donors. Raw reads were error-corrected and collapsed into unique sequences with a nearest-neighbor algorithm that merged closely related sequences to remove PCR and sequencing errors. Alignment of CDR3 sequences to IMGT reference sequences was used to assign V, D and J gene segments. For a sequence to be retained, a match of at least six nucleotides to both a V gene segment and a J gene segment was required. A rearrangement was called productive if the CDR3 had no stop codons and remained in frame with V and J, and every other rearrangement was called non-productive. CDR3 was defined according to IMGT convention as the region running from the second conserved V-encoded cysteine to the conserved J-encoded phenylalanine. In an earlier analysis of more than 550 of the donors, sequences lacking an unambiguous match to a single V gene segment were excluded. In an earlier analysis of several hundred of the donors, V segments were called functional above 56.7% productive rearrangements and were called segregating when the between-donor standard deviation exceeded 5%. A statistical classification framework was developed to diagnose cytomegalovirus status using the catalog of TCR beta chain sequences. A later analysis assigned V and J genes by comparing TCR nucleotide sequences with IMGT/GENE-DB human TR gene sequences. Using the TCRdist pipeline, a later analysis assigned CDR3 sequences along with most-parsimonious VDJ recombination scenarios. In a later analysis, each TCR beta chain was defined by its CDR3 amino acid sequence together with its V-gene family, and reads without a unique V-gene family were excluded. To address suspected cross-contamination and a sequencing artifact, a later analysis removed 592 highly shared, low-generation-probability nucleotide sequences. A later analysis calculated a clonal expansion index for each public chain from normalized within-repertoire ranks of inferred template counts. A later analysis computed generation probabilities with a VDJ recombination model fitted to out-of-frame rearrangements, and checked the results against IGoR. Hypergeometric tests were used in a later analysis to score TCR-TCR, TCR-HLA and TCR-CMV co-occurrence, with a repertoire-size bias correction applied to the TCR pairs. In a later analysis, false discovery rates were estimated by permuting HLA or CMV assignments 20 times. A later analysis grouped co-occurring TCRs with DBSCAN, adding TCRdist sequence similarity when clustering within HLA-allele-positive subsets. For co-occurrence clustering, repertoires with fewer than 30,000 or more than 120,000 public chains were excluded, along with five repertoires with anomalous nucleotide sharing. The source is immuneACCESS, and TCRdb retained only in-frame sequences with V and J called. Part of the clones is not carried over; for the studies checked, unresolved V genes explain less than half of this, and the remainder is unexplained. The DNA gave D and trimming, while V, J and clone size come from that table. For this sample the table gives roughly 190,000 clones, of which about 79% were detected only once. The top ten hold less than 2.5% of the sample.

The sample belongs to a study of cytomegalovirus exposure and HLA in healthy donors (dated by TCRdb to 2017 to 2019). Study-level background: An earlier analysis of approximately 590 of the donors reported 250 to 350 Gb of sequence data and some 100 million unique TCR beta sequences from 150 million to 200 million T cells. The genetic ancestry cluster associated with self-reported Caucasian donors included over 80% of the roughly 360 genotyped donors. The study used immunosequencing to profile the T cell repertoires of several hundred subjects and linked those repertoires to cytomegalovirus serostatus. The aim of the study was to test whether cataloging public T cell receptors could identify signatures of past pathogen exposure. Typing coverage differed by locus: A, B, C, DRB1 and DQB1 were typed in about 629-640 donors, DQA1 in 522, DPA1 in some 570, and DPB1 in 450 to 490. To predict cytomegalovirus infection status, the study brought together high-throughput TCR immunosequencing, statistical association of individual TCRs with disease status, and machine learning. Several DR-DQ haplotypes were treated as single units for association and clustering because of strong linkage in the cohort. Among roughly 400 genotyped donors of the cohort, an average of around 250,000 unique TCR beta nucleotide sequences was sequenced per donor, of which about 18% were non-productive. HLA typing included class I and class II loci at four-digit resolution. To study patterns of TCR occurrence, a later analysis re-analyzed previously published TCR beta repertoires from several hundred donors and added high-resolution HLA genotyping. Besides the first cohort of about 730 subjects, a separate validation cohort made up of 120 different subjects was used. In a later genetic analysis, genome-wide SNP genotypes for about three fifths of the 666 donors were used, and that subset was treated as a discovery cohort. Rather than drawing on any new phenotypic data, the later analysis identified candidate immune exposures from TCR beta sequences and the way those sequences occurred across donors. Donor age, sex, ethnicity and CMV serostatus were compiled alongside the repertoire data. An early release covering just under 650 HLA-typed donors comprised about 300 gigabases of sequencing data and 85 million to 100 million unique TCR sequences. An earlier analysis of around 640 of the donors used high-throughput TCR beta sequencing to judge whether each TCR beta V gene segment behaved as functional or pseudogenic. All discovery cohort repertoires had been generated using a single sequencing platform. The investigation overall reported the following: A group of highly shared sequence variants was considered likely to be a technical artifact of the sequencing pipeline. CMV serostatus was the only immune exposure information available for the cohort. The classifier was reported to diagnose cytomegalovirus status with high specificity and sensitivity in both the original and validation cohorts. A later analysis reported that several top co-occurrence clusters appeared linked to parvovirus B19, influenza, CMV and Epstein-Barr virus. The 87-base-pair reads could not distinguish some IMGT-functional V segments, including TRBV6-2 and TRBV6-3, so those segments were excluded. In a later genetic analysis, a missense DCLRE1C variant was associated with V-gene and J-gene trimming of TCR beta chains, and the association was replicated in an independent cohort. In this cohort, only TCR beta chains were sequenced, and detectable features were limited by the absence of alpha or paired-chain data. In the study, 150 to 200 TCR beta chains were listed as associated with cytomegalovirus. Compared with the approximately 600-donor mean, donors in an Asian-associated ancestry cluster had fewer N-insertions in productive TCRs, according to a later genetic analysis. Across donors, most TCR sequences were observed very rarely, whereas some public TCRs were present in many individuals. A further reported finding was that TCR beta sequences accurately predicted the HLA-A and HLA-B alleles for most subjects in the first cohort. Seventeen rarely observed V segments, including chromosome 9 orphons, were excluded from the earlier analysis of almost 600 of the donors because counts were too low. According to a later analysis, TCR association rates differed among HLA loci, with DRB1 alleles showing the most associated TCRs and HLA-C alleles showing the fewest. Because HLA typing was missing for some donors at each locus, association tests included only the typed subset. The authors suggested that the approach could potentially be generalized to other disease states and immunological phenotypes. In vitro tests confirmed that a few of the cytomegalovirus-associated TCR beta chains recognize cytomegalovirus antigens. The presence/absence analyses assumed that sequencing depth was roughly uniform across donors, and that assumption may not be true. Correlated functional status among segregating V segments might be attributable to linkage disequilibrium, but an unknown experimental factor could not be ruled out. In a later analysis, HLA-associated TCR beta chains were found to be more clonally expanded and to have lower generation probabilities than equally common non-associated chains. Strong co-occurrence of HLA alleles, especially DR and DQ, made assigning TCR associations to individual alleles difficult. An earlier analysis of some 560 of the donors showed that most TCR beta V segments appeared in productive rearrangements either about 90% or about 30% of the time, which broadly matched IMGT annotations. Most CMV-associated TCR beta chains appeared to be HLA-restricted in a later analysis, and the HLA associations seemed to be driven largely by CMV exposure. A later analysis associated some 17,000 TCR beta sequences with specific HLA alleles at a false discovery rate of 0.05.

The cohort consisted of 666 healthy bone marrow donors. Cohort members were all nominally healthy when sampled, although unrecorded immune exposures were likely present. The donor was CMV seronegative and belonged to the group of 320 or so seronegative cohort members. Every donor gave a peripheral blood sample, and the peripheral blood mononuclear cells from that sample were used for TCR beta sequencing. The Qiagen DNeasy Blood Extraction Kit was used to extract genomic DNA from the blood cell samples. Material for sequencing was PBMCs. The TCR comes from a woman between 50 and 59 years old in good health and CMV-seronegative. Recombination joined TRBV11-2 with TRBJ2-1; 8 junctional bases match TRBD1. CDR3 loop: CASQTGQVNEQFF. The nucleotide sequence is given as TGTGCCAGCCAAACGGGACAGGTCAATGAGCAGTTCTTC. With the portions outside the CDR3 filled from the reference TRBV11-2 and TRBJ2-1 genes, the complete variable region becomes EAGVAQSPRYKIIEKRQSVAFWCNPISGHATLYWYQQILGQGPKLLIQFQNNGVVDDSQLPKDRFSAERLKGVDSTLKIQPAKLEDSAVYLCASQTGQVNEQFFGPGTRLTVL.